These T cell receptor beta chains were read from a single sample in a study of post-analysis software for immune sequencing data. TCRdb redid the calling of the PCR reads with MiXCR, one entry per CDR3 protein. The profile shows roughly 430,000 distinct CDR3 sequences, 30% to 40% of them singletons. The sample comprised blood. Receptor source: a girl aged 2 to 10 with multiple sclerosis. CDR3s include the opening cysteine and the closing phenylalanine or tryptophan. Each record gives: clone size, J gene, V gene, D gene, CDR3 DNA, CDR3 protein. A D gene is named only where the DNA matches it firmly. Clone sizes are given selectively: once, few, many, or a class where the clone is expanded.

clone size: few; J gene: TRBJ1-5; V gene: TRBV29-1; D gene: TRBD1; CDR3 DNA: TGCAGCGTTGGGACAGGCGATCAGCCCCAGCATTTT; CDR3 protein: CSVGTGDQPQHF
clone size: once; J gene: TRBJ1-1; V gene: TRBV6-6; D gene: -; CDR3 DNA: TGTGCCAGCATCCTAGGGAGGGACACTGAAGCTTTCTTT; CDR3 protein: CASILGRDTEAFF
clone size: -; J gene: TRBJ1-2; V gene: TRBV5-6; D gene: TRBD1; CDR3 DNA: TGTGCCAGCAGTAGCCCCACCGGGACAGGACAAGCTAACTATGGCTACACCTTC; CDR3 protein: CASSSPTGTGQANYGYTF
clone size: few; J gene: TRBJ2-3; V gene: TRBV5-1; D gene: -; CDR3 DNA: TGCGCCAGCAGCTTGGCTACTCCCACAGATACGCAGTATTTT; CDR3 protein: CASSLATPTDTQYF
clone size: few; J gene: TRBJ2-7; V gene: TRBV20-1; D gene: TRBD1; CDR3 DNA: TGCAGTGCTAGTTTTCAAGCCACAGGGGACGAGCAGTACTTC; CDR3 protein: CSASFQATGDEQYF
clone size: few; J gene: TRBJ2-7; V gene: TRBV12-3/TRBV12-4; D gene: -; CDR3 DNA: TGTGCCAGCAGTTTAGAGAATACGGCCTACGAGCAGTACTTC; CDR3 protein: CASSLENTAYEQYF
clone size: -; J gene: TRBJ2-7; V gene: TRBV28; D gene: TRBD2; CDR3 DNA: TGTGCCAGCAGTTCGAGGCGGGGGGTTTTCCGAAACATCTACGAGCAGTACTTC; CDR3 protein: CASSSRRGVFRNIYEQYF
clone size: -; J gene: TRBJ1-4; V gene: TRBV4-3; D gene: -; CDR3 DNA: TGCGCCAGCAGCCAAACTTTACAAGACGCTAATGAAAAACTGTTTTTT; CDR3 protein: CASSQTLQDANEKLFF
clone size: few; J gene: TRBJ2-7; V gene: TRBV29-1; D gene: TRBD1; CDR3 DNA: TGCAGCGTCCGCCCCCTCCCCGGGACAGGGGTAGAGGGGGAGCAGTACTTC; CDR3 protein: CSVRPLPGTGVEGEQYF
clone size: few; J gene: TRBJ2-1; V gene: TRBV6-6; D gene: TRBD2; CDR3 DNA: TGTGCCAGCAGTACAACAGCGGGGCTTGAGCAGTTCTTC; CDR3 protein: CASSTTAGLEQFF
clone size: -; J gene: TRBJ2-3; V gene: TRBV5-1; D gene: -; CDR3 DNA: TGCGCCAGCAGCTCGGGAAAGCGGGCTACAGATACGCAGTATTTT; CDR3 protein: CASSSGKRATDTQYF
clone size: -; J gene: TRBJ2-7; V gene: TRBV29-1; D gene: TRBD1; CDR3 DNA: TGCAGCGTTGAAGGGACAGGGAACGAGCAGTACTTC; CDR3 protein: CSVEGTGNEQYF
clone size: once; J gene: TRBJ2-1; V gene: TRBV27; D gene: -; CDR3 DNA: TGTGCCAGCAGTAAATTACCGAGCTCCTACAATGGGCAGTTCTTC; CDR3 protein: CASSKLPSSYNGQFF
clone size: -; J gene: TRBJ2-5; V gene: TRBV29-1; D gene: TRBD2; CDR3 DNA: TGCTCCGTTGTAGGGAGGGGAGAGACCCAGTACTTC; CDR3 protein: CSVVGRGETQYF
clone size: few; J gene: TRBJ1-1; V gene: TRBV5-1; D gene: -; CDR3 DNA: TGCGCCAGCAGCTTATACGGACATGGGAACACTGAAGCTTTCTTT; CDR3 protein: CASSLYGHGNTEAFF